The 2 T cell receptor beta chains listed next were all sequenced from one sample in a study of beta chain features in type 1 diabetes. Expressed TCRB transcripts were sequenced because the entire RNA isolate underwent reverse transcription. Sequencing was performed with immunoSEQ multiplex PCR; in TCRdb, only in-frame clones are kept and a portion is missing. The table lists under 500,000 clones, approximately 31% of them singletons. Material: naive CD4+ T cells from blood. Receptors originate from a man younger than 30 in good health.

The genes are TRBV11-2 and TRBJ2-1; a possible D gene is TRBD1 (7 bases). The ends were cut back, 3 bases at V and 5 bases at J, with 14 bases in the middle. This CDR3 comprises 15 residues. In germline, CDR1 is SGHAT, CDR2 FQNNGV. CDR3 nucleotide sequence: TGTGCCAGCAGCTTGGTGACAGGGAGGAACAATGAGCAGTTCTTC. Amino acid sequence: CASSLVTGRNNEQFF.

A few counts support this clone. The genes are TRBV25-1 and TRBJ2-7; D is ambiguous. V dropped 4 bases and J dropped 0 bases, with 4 bases sitting between them. The CDR3 has 12 amino acids. Germline CDR1 and CDR2: MGHDK and SYGVNS. The CDR3 nucleotides are TGTGCCAGCAGTGGGGTCTCCTACGAGCAGTACTTC. Protein: CASSGVSYEQYF.